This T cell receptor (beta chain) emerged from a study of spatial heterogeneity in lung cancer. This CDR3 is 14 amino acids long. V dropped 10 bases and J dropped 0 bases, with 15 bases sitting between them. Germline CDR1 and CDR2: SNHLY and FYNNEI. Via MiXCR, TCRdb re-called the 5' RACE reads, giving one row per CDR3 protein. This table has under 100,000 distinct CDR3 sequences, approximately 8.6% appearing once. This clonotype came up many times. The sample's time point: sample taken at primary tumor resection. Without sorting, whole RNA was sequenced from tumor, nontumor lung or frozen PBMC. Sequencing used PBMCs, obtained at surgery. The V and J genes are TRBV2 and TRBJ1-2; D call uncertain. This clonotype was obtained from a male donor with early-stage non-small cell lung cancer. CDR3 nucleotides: TGTGCCACCGTGGGTTTCGTCGCTAACTATGGCTACACCTTC. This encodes CATVGFVANYGYTF.